One sample yielded the 21 T cell receptor beta chains listed below, sequenced in a study of technical replicates of blood from a few donors. Sequencing was performed with immunoSEQ multiplex PCR; in TCRdb, only in-frame clones are kept and a portion is missing. The sample records about 59,000 clones, about 86% being singletons. Sequenced: PBMCs. The receptors come from a human donor in good health. Some clones in this sample may be carry-over from other donors' samples.

The chain links TRBV7-3 to TRBJ2-1, with 9 nucleotides matching TRBD1. The CDR3 spans 15 residues. Germline CDR1 SGHTA, CDR2 FQGTGA. With V trimmed by 4 bases and J by 6 bases, 7 bases remained unmatched. The CDR3, as DNA: TGTGCCAGCAGCTCGGGGGACAGGGATAGCAATGAGCAGTTCTTC. Translation gives CASSSGDRDSNEQFF.

The rearrangement joins TRBV7-9 to TRBJ2-7, with 11 bases aligning to TRBD2. This CDR3 is 17 amino acids long. With 2 bases clipped from V and 2 bases from J, the junction kept 8 bases outside the gene matches. The germline V gene encodes CDR1 SEHNR and CDR2 FQNEAQ (reference sequence). The DNA of the CDR3 is TGTGCCAGCAGCTTACTACTAGCGGGGGCCCGGCCCTACGAGCAGTACTTC. Protein: CASSLLLAGARPYEQYF.

The chain employs TRBV7-3 and TRBJ1-1, with 7 bases fitting TRBD1. From germline, CDR1 is SGHTA and CDR2 FQGTGA. The CDR3 contains 16 residues. V lost 2 bases to trimming and J lost 11 bases; unmatched junction nucleotides: 17. Here the CDR3 reads CASSLVGTAPLSYAFF. CDR3 coding DNA: TGTGCCAGCAGCTTAGTCGGGACAGCCCCACTCTCCTATGCTTTCTTT.

The chain links TRBV11-2 to TRBJ2-6; 12 bases match TRBD1. Per germline, CDR1 SGHAT and CDR2 FQNNGV. Losses at the gene ends were 5 bases for V and 4 bases for J; bases not matched to a gene: 12. The CDR3 is 19 amino acids. The CDR3 nucleotides are TGTGCCAGCAGCCATGTGGGACAGGGGGCGCAATACGGGGCCAACGTCCTGACTTTC. It is translated as CASSHVGQGAQYGANVLTF.

The chain employs TRBV7-9 and TRBJ1-3, with 7 bases lining up with TRBD1. The CDR3 consists of 14 residues. The J segment lost 2 bases and the V segment lost 6 bases, leaving 4 bases of the junction unmatched. Germline CDR1 SEHNR, CDR2 FQNEAQ (reference sequence). In nucleotides, the CDR3 is TGTGCCAGCAGTTGGGACAGCGCTGGAAACACCATATATTTT. It is translated as CASSWDSAGNTIYF.

This chain uses TRBV7-9 with TRBJ2-1; 9 nucleotides agree with TRBD2. The germline V gene has CDR1 SEHNR and CDR2 FQNEAQ (reference sequence). The CDR3 has 16 residues. Unmatched junction bases numbered 6, after V lost 5 bases and J lost 1 base. CDR3 sequence (DNA): TGTGCCAGCAGCCCGCAGACTAGCGGATCCTACAATGAGCAGTTCTTC. Encoded protein: CASSPQTSGSYNEQFF. The full variable domain, its missing parts supplied by reference TRBV7-9 and TRBJ2-1, is DTGVSQNPRHKITKRGQNVTFRCDPISEHNRLYWYRQTLGQGPEFLTYFQNEAQLEKSRLLSDRFSAERPKGSFSTLEIQRTEQGDSAMYLCASSPQTSGSYNEQFFGPGTRLTVL.

V and J are TRBV4-1 and TRBJ2-1; TRBD2 agrees at 14 bases. Germline CDR1 reads MGHRA; CDR2 reads YSYEKL. The CDR3 totals 18 residues. The V segment lost 4 bases and the J segment 2 bases; nucleotides outside the gene matches: 7. The CDR3: CASSPGTSGSKTYNEQFF. Written as DNA, the CDR3 is TGCGCCAGCAGCCCAGGGACTAGCGGGAGTAAGACCTACAATGAGCAGTTCTTC.

The chain joins TRBV2 to TRBJ1-2; maybe TRBD1 (6 bases). The CDR3 runs to 14 residues. The germline V gene encodes CDR1 SNHLY and CDR2 FYNNEI. Trimming removed 5 bases at V and 0 bases at J, with 10 bases between. As DNA, the CDR3 is TGTGCCAGCAGTTCGGGGGGCTCTAACTATGGCTACACCTTC. Translated, it gives CASSSGGSNYGYTF.

The rearrangement links TRBV27 to TRBJ1-2; 11 nucleotides match TRBD1. Per the germline V gene, CDR1 is MNHEY and CDR2 is SMNVEV (reference sequence). The CDR3 runs 16 residues. The V gene end was trimmed by 0 bases and the J gene end by 1 base; junction bases not matched to a gene: 1. CDR3 sequence (DNA): TGTGCCAGCAGTTTATCGGGGACAGGGGGTAACTATGGCTACACCTTC. Protein sequence: CASSLSGTGGNYGYTF.

Points on this clone: One end of the junction does not line up with germline, which may come from a read error. The rearrangement uses TRBV2 and TRBJ2-2, with D possibly being TRBD1 (6 bases). There are 13 residues in the CDR3. The germline V gene encodes CDR1 SNHLY and CDR2 FYNNEI. CDR3 protein: CASRPLEVGTSSF. The CDR3 nucleotides read TGTGCCAGCAGGCCATTAGAGGTCGGGACATCTTCTTTT. Drawing the rest from reference TRBV2 and TRBJ2-2, the complete variable domain is EPEVTQTPSHQVTQMGQEVILRCVPISNHLYFYWYRQILGQKVEFLVSFYNNEISEKSEIFDDQFSVERPDGSNFTLKIRSTKLEDSAMYFCASRPLEVGTSSFGEGSRLTVL.

The V call is TRBV7-2, the J call TRBJ2-4; the D gene is possibly TRBD2 (5 bases). The CDR3 is 11 amino acids. V dropped 6 bases and J dropped 8 bases, with 8 bases sitting between them. Looked up from germline, CDR1 is SGHTA and CDR2 is FQGNSA. CDR3 DNA: TGTGCCAGCAGACTAGGTGACATTCAGTACTTC. The encoded protein is CASRLGDIQYF.

The rearrangement joins TRBV11-2 to TRBJ2-7; 7 bases are shared with TRBD2. This CDR3 contains 15 residues. J gave up 3 bases and V 0 bases, and 5 bases lay outside the gene matches. Looked up from germline, CDR1 is SGHAT and CDR2 is FQNNGV. The CDR3 coding sequence is TGTGCCAGCAGCTTAGAAGCGGGGTCCTACTACGAGCAGTACTTC. This gives the protein CASSLEAGSYYEQYF.

The gene calls are TRBV18 and TRBJ2-1; the match to TRBD2 covers 12 bases. Germline V gives CDR1 KGHSH, CDR2 LQKENI. Trimming took 3 bases from V and 8 from J; bases not matched to a gene: 8. The CDR3 is 16 amino acids. This CDR3 reads CASSPPTSGRTDEQFF. The DNA of the CDR3 is TGTGCCAGCTCACCCCCGACTAGCGGGAGAACCGATGAGCAGTTCTTC.

The V call is TRBV29-1, the J call TRBJ1-2, with D unresolved. The CDR3 covers 16 residues. Trimming cost V 1 base and J 1 base, with 16 bases left between them. In germline, CDR1 is SQVTM, CDR2 ANQGSEA. CDR3 coding DNA: TGCAGCGTTGAAGGAACAATCCGGGGATTTAACTATGGCTACACCTTC. It yields the protein CSVEGTIRGFNYGYTF.

This chain joins TRBV6-1 and TRBJ1-1; possible D gene TRBD1, 5 bases. Trimming took off 3 bases at V and 5 bases at J, with 13 bases between the two ends. Germline assignment: CDR1 MNHNS and CDR2 SASEGT. This CDR3 is 14 amino acids long. The CDR3 loop reads CASSDGQGWTEAFF. The CDR3, as DNA: TGTGCCAGCAGTGACGGGCAGGGATGGACTGAAGCTTTCTTT.

The chain combines TRBV7-2 with TRBJ2-7; tentative D call: TRBD2 (5 bases). CDR3 length: 14 amino acids. Per germline, CDR1 SGHTA and CDR2 FQGNSA. The V gene lost 4 bases and the J gene lost 7 bases, with 17 bases spanning the gap. The CDR3 sequence: CASSYGGNFREQYF. CDR3 in DNA: TGTGCCAGCAGCTACGGAGGCAATTTTAGGGAGCAGTACTTC.

The genes are TRBV4-3 and TRBJ2-2; a possible D gene is TRBD1 (5 bases). V lost 0 bases, J lost 6 bases, and 11 bases lay in between. CDR1 and CDR2 from the germline V gene are LGHNA and YSLEER. CDR3 length equals 15 residues. The DNA for the CDR3 is TGCGCCAGCAGCCAAGATCACCAGGGATCCGGGGAGCTGTTTTTT. Translated, it gives CASSQDHQGSGELFF.

This chain links TRBV5-4 with TRBJ2-1; 8 positions agree with TRBD1. The germline V gene has CDR1 SGHNT and CDR2 YYREEE (reference sequence). CDR3 length equals 16 residues. J gave up 2 bases and V 4 bases, and 8 bases lay outside the gene matches. CDR3 nucleotides: TGTGCCAGCAGCCGAACCGCAGGGGGCCCCTACAATGAGCAGTTCTTC. The encoded protein is CASSRTAGGPYNEQFF.

The chain is built from TRBV5-1 and TRBJ2-1; 9 nucleotides match TRBD2. The trim removed 8 bases at V and 10 bases at J, leaving 13 bases unmatched. Germline lookup yields CDR1 SGHRS and CDR2 YFSETQ. The CDR3 spans 14 residues. CDR3 sequence: CASARTSVEGEQFF. Written as DNA, the CDR3 is TGCGCCAGTGCACGGACTAGCGTCGAAGGCGAGCAGTTCTTC.

V and J are TRBV2 and TRBJ1-6; perhaps TRBD1 as D (6 bases). CDR1 is SNHLY, CDR2 FYNNEI, per germline. The CDR3 contains 15 residues. V lost 8 bases to trimming and J lost 3 bases, with 14 bases between them. This CDR3 is CASRRTDNYNSPLHF. The CDR3 DNA is TGTGCCAGCCGCCGGACAGACAACTATAATTCACCCCTCCACTTT. The full variable domain, with the rest looked up from reference TRBV2 and TRBJ1-6, is EPEVTQTPSHQVTQMGQEVILRCVPISNHLYFYWYRQILGQKVEFLVSFYNNEISEKSEIFDDQFSVERPDGSNFTLKIRSTKLEDSAMYFCASRRTDNYNSPLHFGNGTRLTVT.

The gene calls are TRBV11-2 and TRBJ1-1; 10 bases are shared with TRBD1. J was trimmed by 4 bases and V by 3 bases; bases with no gene match: 5. The length of the CDR3 is 15 residues. Germline assignment: CDR1 SGHAT and CDR2 FQNNGV. The CDR3 bases are TGTGCCAGCAGCTTGGGGACAGGGGATACCACTGAAGCTTTCTTT. It yields the protein CASSLGTGDTTEAFF.